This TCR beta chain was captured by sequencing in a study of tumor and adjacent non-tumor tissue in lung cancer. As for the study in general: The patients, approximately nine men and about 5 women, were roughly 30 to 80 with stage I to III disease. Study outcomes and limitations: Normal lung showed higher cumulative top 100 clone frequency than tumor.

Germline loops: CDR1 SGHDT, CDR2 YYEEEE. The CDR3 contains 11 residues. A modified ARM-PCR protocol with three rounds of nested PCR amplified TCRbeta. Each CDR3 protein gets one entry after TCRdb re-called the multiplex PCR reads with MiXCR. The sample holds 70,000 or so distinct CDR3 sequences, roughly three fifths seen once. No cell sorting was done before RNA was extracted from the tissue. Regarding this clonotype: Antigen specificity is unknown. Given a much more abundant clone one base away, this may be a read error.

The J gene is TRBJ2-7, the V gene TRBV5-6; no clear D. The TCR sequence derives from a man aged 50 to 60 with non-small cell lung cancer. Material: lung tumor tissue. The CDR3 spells CASSLADELYF. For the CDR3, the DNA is TGTGCCAGCAGCTTGGCCGACGAGCTGTACTTC.